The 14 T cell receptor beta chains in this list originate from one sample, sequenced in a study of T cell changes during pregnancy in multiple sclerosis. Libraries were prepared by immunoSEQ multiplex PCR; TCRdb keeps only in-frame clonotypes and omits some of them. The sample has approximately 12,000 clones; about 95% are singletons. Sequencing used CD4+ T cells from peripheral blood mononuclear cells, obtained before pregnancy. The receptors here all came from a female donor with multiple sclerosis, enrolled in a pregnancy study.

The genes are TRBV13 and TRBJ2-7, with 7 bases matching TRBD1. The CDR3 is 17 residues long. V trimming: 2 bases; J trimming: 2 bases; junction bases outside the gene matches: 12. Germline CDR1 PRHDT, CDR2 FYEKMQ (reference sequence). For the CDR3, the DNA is TGTGCCAGCAGCTTATTAGCCCTCGGCCAGGGGGCCTACGAGCAGTACTTC. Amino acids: CASSLLALGQGAYEQYF.

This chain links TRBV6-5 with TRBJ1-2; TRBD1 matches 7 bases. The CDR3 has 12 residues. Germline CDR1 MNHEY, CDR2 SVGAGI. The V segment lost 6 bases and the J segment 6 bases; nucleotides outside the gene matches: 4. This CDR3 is CASSQGTDGYTF. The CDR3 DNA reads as TGTGCCAGCAGCCAAGGGACAGATGGCTACACCTTC.

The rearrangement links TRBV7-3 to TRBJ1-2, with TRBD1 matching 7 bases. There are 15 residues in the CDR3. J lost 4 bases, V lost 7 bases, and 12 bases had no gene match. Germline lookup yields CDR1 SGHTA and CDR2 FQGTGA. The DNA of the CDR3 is TGTGCCAGCACCGAGGGGCCGGGACAGACCTATGGCTACACCTTC. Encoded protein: CASTEGPGQTYGYTF.

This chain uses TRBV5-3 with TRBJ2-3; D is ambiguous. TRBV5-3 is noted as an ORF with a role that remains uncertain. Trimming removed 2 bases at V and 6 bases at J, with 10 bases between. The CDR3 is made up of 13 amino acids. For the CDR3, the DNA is TGTGCCAGAAGCTTTTACGGAGTCGATACGCAGTATTTT. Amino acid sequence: CARSFYGVDTQYF.

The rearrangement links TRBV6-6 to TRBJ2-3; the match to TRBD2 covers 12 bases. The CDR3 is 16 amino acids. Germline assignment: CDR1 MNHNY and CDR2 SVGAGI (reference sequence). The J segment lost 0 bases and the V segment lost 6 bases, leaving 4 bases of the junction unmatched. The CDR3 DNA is TGTGCCAGCAGGTCTAGCGGGGGGGCTAGCACAGATACGCAGTATTTT. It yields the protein CASRSSGGASTDTQYF.

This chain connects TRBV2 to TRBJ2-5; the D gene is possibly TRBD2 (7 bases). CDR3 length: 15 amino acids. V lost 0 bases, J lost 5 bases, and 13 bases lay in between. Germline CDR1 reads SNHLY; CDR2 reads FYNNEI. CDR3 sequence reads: CASSEARGGLETQYF. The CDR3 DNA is TGTGCCAGCAGTGAAGCTCGCGGGGGCCTGGAGACCCAGTACTTC. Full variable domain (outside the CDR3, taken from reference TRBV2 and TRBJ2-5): EPEVTQTPSHQVTQMGQEVILRCVPISNHLYFYWYRQILGQKVEFLVSFYNNEISEKSEIFDDQFSVERPDGSNFTLKIRSTKLEDSAMYFCASSEARGGLETQYFGPGTRLLVL.

CDR3 loop: CASSLAGGQVETQYF. The CDR3 bases are TGCGCCAGCAGCTTAGCGGGGGGGCAGGTGGAGACCCAGTACTTC. The chain carries TRBV10-2 and TRBJ2-5; 11 positions match TRBD2. Germline loops: CDR1 WSHSY, CDR2 SAAADI. V shed 6 bases and J 5 bases; nucleotides not matched to a gene: 8. There are 15 residues in the CDR3.

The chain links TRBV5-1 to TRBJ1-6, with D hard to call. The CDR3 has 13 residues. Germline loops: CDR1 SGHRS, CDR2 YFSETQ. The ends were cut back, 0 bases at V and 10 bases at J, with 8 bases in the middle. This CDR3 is CASSLERGSPLHF. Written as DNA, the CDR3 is TGCGCCAGCAGCTTGGAGCGGGGATCACCCCTCCACTTT.

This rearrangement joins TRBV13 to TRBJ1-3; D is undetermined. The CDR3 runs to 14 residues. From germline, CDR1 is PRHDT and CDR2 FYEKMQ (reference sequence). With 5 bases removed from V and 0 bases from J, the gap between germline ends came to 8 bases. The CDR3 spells CASSVSVSGNTIYF. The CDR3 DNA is TGTGCCAGCAGCGTGTCGGTCTCTGGAAACACCATATATTTT.

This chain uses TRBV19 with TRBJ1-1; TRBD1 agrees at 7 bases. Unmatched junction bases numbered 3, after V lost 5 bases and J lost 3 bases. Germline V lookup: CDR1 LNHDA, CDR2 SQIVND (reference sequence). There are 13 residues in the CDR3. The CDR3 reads CASSSDRDTEAFF. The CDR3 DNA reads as TGTGCCAGTAGTTCTGACAGGGACACTGAAGCTTTCTTT. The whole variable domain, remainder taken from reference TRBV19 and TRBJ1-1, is DGGITQSPKYLFRKEGQNVTLSCEQNLNHDAMYWYRQDPGQGLRLIYYSQIVNDFQKGDIAEGYSVSREKKESFPLTVTSAQKNPTAFYLCASSSDRDTEAFFGQGTRLTVV.

The DNA of the CDR3 is TGCGCCAGCAGCTTGGAGCAGGCGGGTTTGGGCACTGAAGCTTTCTTT. Encoded protein: CASSLEQAGLGTEAFF. The gene calls are TRBV5-1 and TRBJ1-1; D uncertain. Germline V gene lookup returns CDR1 SGHRS and CDR2 YFSETQ. Trimming removed 0 bases from V and 4 bases from J, with 16 bases in between. This CDR3 comprises 16 residues.

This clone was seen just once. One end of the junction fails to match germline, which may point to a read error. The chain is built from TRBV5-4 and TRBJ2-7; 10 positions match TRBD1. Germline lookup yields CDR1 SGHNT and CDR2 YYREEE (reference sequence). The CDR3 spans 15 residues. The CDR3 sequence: CASSLGDRGSHEQYF. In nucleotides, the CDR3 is TGTGCCAGCAGCTTGGGGGACAGGGGCTCCCACGAGCAGTACTTC.

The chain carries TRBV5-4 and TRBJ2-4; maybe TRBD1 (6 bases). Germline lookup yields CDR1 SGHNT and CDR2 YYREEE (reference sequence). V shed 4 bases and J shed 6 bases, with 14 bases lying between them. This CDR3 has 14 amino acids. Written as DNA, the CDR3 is TGTGCCAGCAGCCAGACAGGTGCTGGAAACATTCAGTACTTC. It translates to CASSQTGAGNIQYF. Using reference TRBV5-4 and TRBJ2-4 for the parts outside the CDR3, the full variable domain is ETGVTQSPTHLIKTRGQQVTLRCSSQSGHNTVSWYQQALGQGPQFIFQYYREEENGRGNFPPRFSGLQFPNYSSELNVNALELDDSALYLCASSQTGAGNIQYFGAGTRLSVL.

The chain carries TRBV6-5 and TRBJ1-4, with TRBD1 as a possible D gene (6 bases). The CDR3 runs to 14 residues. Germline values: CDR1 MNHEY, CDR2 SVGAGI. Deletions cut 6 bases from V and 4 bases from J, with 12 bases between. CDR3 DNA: TGTGCCAGCAGACCTTCGGACAGTAATGAAAAACTGTTTTTT. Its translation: CASRPSDSNEKLFF.